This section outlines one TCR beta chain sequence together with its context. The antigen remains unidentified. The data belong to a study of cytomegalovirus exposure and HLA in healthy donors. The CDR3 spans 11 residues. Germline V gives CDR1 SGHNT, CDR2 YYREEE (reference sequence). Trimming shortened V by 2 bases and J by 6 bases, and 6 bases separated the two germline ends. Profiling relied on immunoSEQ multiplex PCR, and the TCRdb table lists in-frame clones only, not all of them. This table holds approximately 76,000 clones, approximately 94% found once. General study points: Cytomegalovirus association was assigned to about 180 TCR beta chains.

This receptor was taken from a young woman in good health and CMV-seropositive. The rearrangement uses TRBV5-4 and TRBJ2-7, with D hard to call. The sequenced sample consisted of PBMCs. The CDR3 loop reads CASSFASEQYF. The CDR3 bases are TGTGCCAGCAGCTTTGCGAGCGAGCAGTACTTC.